Included here is one T cell receptor beta chain sequence, with context. The antigen is not known. Since a much larger clone is just one base distant, this may be a read error. The conserved closing phenylalanine or tryptophan is absent in this CDR3, likely reflecting a read error. Starting material for RNA and DNA co-extraction consisted of roughly 19-31 mg of unsorted bulk tissue. The study found over 75% viable tumor cells in every tumor sample. The sample originates from a study of tumor-infiltrating lymphocytes in primary liver carcinoma. Germline values: CDR1 SGHNT, CDR2 YYREEE (reference sequence). The CDR3 has 15 amino acids. J lost 4 bases, V lost 3 bases, and 7 bases had no gene match. The study, taken as a whole, reports: For tumor-adjacent and tumor-blood pairs, overlap was less than that seen for tumor region pairs. Appearing in all five tumor regions was true of only about 7.5-25% of top clones.

Reverse transcription of about 0.5 ug total RNA with a constant-region primer produced TCR beta cDNA. Amplification in three nested multiplex PCR rounds with slightly modified ARM-PCR gave rise to TCR beta libraries. With TRBV1-TRBV30 forward primers and a C-beta reverse primer, the first two PCR rounds were run for roughly 10 cycles each. MiXCR, run by TCRdb on the multiplex PCR reads, gives a single entry per CDR3 protein. In the table there are approximately 99,000 distinct CDR3 sequences, 55% to 75% of which are singletons. The origin of this receptor is a woman aged 55-69 years with primary liver carcinoma and hepatitis B virus infection. This chain uses TRBV5-4 with TRBJ2-1, with TRBD2 matching 7 bases. Sequenced material: liver tumor tissue from sampling region 5. Subset noted: tumor region T5, tumor centre. The CDR3 coding sequence is TGTGCCAGCAGCTCCGAGCTAGCGGAGTACAATGAGCAGTTCTCC. Translating gives CASSSELAEYNEQFS.